This T cell receptor (beta chain) was found in a study of OX40 agonist ivuxolimab in advanced cancers. CDR3 length: 15 residues. This clone was detected only a few times. The repertoire was sequenced with immunoSEQ multiplex PCR; TCRdb's copy has only in-frame clones and lacks some. The table records 25,000 to 35,000 clones, 74% of them present only once. Here the sequenced sample was CD4+ or CD8+ T cells sorted from blood, taken in a trial of the OX40 agonist ivuxolimab. The TCR sequence derives from an adult with an advanced solid tumor such as melanoma, head and neck, liver or kidney cancer. The rearrangement links TRBV21-1 to TRBJ2-5. TRBV21-1 represents a pseudogene. The CDR3 region has the DNA TGTGCCAGCAGCAAACGAAAGACGGATCAAGAGACCCAGTACTTC. This codes for CASSKRKTDQETQYF.